This T cell receptor beta chain was observed in a study of blood T cell repertoires in COVID-19. The repertoire was sequenced with immunoSEQ multiplex PCR; TCRdb's copy has only in-frame clones and lacks some. The sample carries about 120,000 clones, about 80% recorded once. CDR3 length: 16 amino acids. The germline V gene has CDR1 SQVTM and CDR2 ANQGSEA. With V trimmed by 4 bases and J by 0 bases, 8 bases remained unmatched. This chain links TRBV29-1 with TRBJ2-4; 8 bases match TRBD1. Sequencing was performed on peripheral blood. The sequence was obtained from a man aged 65 to 85 with active or convalescent COVID-19. The CDR3 DNA reads as TGCAGCGTTGGAAGTGACAGGGGATTAGCCAAAAACATTCAGTACTTC. Amino acids: CSVGSDRGLAKNIQYF.